The rows below give T cell receptor beta chains drawn from one sample of a study of response to subunit inactivated influenza vaccine. TCRdb passed the RT-PCR reads through MiXCR, listing each CDR3 protein once. The table lists hundreds of thousands of distinct CDR3 sequences, 15% to 20% of them singletons. The source was PBMCs from blood, collected more than 4 days after vaccination. These TCRs come from a man aged 50-59 years who received an inactivated influenza vaccine. The conserved cysteine and the conserved F or W are not part of the CDR3 here. A D gene is named only where the DNA matches it firmly.

j_call d_call v_call cdr3_aa
TRBJ2-7 TRBD1 TRBV11-1 ASSLTPAITGTGVYEQY
TRBJ1-5 . TRBV24-1 ATSDPLRQDEPQH
TRBJ1-4 . TRBV7-2 ASSALTGRDEKLF
TRBJ2-6 . TRBV12-3/TRBV12-4 ASMAASSGANVLT
TRBJ1-5 . TRBV28 ASGRGYNQPQH
TRBJ2-6 TRBD2 TRBV5-1 ARSPTSGSSGANVLT
TRBJ1-5 . TRBV10-3 AISQDRPENQPQH
TRBJ2-1 . TRBV12-3/TRBV12-4 ASSNVGNGDEQF
TRBJ2-7 . TRBV7-9 ASSLARSYYEQY
TRBJ2-7 . TRBV2 ASSELASGPPYEQY
TRBJ2-3 TRBD1 TRBV20-1 SALHDRARTDTQY
TRBJ2-6 TRBD1 TRBV9 ASSVSRDRDGANVLT
TRBJ1-4 . TRBV12-3/TRBV12-4 ASSSRQGQVTEKLF
TRBJ2-1 . TRBV24-1 ATSDFDRWNEQF
TRBJ1-1 . TRBV7-9 ASRGVGGQAEAF
TRBJ2-5 TRBD1 TRBV5-6 ASSFYDRGQETQY
TRBJ2-1 TRBD2 TRBV9 ASSVEIWSSGAEQF
TRBJ2-1 . TRBV10-2 ASSEPEGANSF
TRBJ2-2 . TRBV12-3/TRBV12-4 ASSFGQTGELF
TRBJ1-3 TRBD1 TRBV18 ASSTGQGVTGNTIY
TRBJ2-2 TRBD1 TRBV29-1 SVEARDRGNTGELF
TRBJ2-7 TRBD1 TRBV27 ASSSGGRNSYEQY
TRBJ2-7 TRBD1 TRBV5-1 ASKRTGGFNKQY
TRBJ2-6 . TRBV18 ASSPLVGYGANVLT
TRBJ1-4 TRBD1 TRBV6-2/TRBV6-3 ASSRDSATNEKLF
TRBJ2-2 TRBD1 TRBV29-1 SVEDQGAITGELF